A single sample is the source of the 15 T cell receptor beta chains below, sequenced in a study of CD8 T cells in Susac syndrome. An amount of RNA that ranged from 0.5 to 1 ug was reverse transcribed with random hexamers. TCRdb re-analysed the immunoSEQ multiplex PCR reads in MiXCR, keeping a single row per CDR3 protein. The repertoire includes roughly 200,000 distinct CDR3 sequences, roughly 95% of them detected once, and about 0.094% sits in the top ten. Material: CD4+ T cells from PBMCs. The origin of the receptors is a human donor in good health.

The chain uses TRBV5-6 and TRBJ1-1; no definite D call. V lost 4 bases to trimming and J lost 11 bases, with 21 bases between them. CDR1 is SGHDT and CDR2 is YYEEEE in the germline V gene. CDR3 size: 14 residues. This CDR3 is CASSPGPRAPTAFF. CDR3 nucleotide sequence: TGTGCCAGCAGCCCCGGCCCAAGGGCGCCTACGGCTTTCTTT.

The rearrangement uses TRBV29-1 and TRBJ2-1; no clear D. CDR3 length: 11 residues. Germline V gene lookup returns CDR1 SQVTM and CDR2 ANQGSEA. V was shortened by 6 bases and J by 10 bases, with 13 bases between the two germline ends. The chain's CDR3 is CSVHYSREQFF. The CDR3 DNA sequence: TGCAGCGTCCACTATAGTCGGGAGCAGTTCTTC.

A few counts support this clonotype. The chain combines TRBV7-9 with TRBJ2-5, with D unclear. V lost 5 bases to trimming and J lost 0 bases, with 4 bases between them. There are 12 residues in the CDR3. Germline V gene sequence: CDR1 SEHNR, CDR2 FQNEAQ (reference sequence). CDR3: CASSPYQETQYF. DNA for the CDR3: TGTGCCAGCAGCCCGTACCAAGAGACCCAGTACTTC.

The rearrangement joins TRBV30 to TRBJ2-7, with D maybe TRBD2 (6 bases). Looked up from germline, CDR1 is GTSNPN and CDR2 is SVGIG (reference sequence). CDR3 length: 11 residues. Trimming shortened V by 5 bases and J by 6 bases, and 11 bases separated the two germline ends. The CDR3 bases are TGTGCCTGGGCGACTAGGGGCGAGCAGTACGTC. Residues: CAWATRGEQYV.

V is TRBV4-2 and J is TRBJ1-2; D gene ambiguous. Germline V gene sequence: CDR1 LGHNA, CDR2 YNFKEQ. V lost 3 bases, J lost 4 bases, and 15 bases lay in between. The CDR3 contains 15 residues. CDR3 coding DNA: TGTGCCAGCAGCCAGAGGTCGCGGTTGGGCTATGGCTACACCTTC. The encoded protein is CASSQRSRLGYGYTF.

The chain is built from TRBV18 and TRBJ2-1; either TRBD1 or TRBD2 may supply D (5 bases each). V lost 2 bases and J 8 bases, leaving 13 bases between the germline ends. The CDR3 is made up of 14 amino acids. The V gene's germline CDR1 is KGHSH and CDR2 LQKENI. The CDR3 bases are TGTGCCAGCTCACCAACCGGGGCGTCCTATGAGCAGTTCTTC. Encoded protein: CASSPTGASYEQFF.

The chain joins TRBV30 to TRBJ1-2; tentative D call: TRBD1 (5 bases). The V and J ends lost 4 bases and 6 bases respectively, with 12 bases between them. This CDR3 comprises 12 residues. CDR1 is GTSNPN and CDR2 is SVGIG in the germline V gene (reference sequence). CDR3 amino acids: CAWTPGRDGYTF. The CDR3 DNA reads as TGTGCCTGGACACCAGGGCGAGATGGCTACACCTTC.

The chain carries TRBV12-5 and TRBJ2-2, with a weak D call TRBD2 (6 bases). This CDR3 has 15 residues. Per the germline V gene, CDR1 is LGHNT and CDR2 is FRNRAP. V lost 1 base and J 4 bases, leaving 10 bases between the germline ends. Here the CDR3 reads CASGLGGVSTGELFF. CDR3 nucleotide sequence: TGTGCTAGTGGTTTGGGCGGGGTGAGCACCGGGGAGCTGTTTTTT.

This rearrangement joins TRBV5-1 to TRBJ1-2; D perhaps matches TRBD1 (5 bases). V lost 6 bases and J lost 2, with 14 bases in between. Looked up from germline, CDR1 is SGHRS and CDR2 is YFSETQ. CDR3 length: 14 residues. Written as DNA, the CDR3 is TGCGCCAGCACGCGAGGGGAAAGGAACTATGGCTACACCTTC. As protein: CASTRGERNYGYTF.

The genes are TRBV7-2 and TRBJ1-6, with D unresolved. The V gene lost 2 bases and the J gene lost 5 bases, with 7 bases spanning the gap. Germline CDR1 reads SGHTA; CDR2 reads FQGNSA. The CDR3 has 14 residues. This CDR3 reads CASSLQPNNSPLHF. CDR3 coding DNA: TGTGCCAGCAGCTTACAACCGAATAATTCACCCCTCCACTTT.

This sequence joins TRBV7-2 and TRBJ1-2, with D perhaps TRBD1 (6 bases). The V gene lost 0 bases and the J gene lost 1 base, with 9 bases spanning the gap. In germline, CDR1 is SGHTA, CDR2 FQGNSA. CDR3 length: 15 residues. The DNA of the CDR3 is TGTGCCAGCAGCTTAGCGAGGACAGTTAACTATGGCTACACCTTC. Residues: CASSLARTVNYGYTF. Full variable domain (remainder filled in from reference TRBV7-2 and TRBJ1-2): GAGVSQSPSNKVTEKGKDVELRCDPISGHTALYWYRQSLGQGLEFLIYFQGNSAPDKSGLPSDRFSAERTGGSVSTLTIQRTQQEDSAVYLCASSLARTVNYGYTFGSGTRLTVV.

This sequence joins TRBV20-1 and TRBJ1-2; the D gene is possibly TRBD1 (5 bases). Per germline, CDR1 DFQATT and CDR2 SNEGSKA (reference sequence). The CDR3 spans 14 residues. V lost 3 bases and J lost 4, with 15 bases in between. The CDR3 region is CSARDSLRGYGYTF. In DNA, the CDR3 is TGCAGTGCTAGGGACTCACTGAGGGGCTATGGCTACACCTTC.

This chain connects TRBV23-1 to TRBJ2-6, with D unclear. TRBV23-1 is an ORF; its function is uncertain. CDR3 length equals 18 residues. V lost 0 bases to trimming and J lost 0 bases, with 12 bases between them. The CDR3 loop is CASSQSVPVSSGANVLTF. CDR3 coding DNA: TGCGCCAGCAGTCAATCGGTCCCGGTCTCCTCTGGGGCCAACGTCCTGACTTTC.

The J gene is TRBJ1-2, the V gene TRBV5-1, with a tentative D call TRBD1 (5 bases). Germline V gene sequence: CDR1 SGHRS, CDR2 YFSETQ. The length of the CDR3 is 16 residues. The germline V and J ends were trimmed by 5 bases and 8 bases, with 25 bases remaining between them. CDR3 region: CASSPTGEGLISGYTF. In nucleotides, the CDR3 is TGCGCCAGCAGTCCTACCGGAGAGGGGCTAATATCGGGCTACACCTTC.

CDR3 sequence: CASSPLPIGQPQHF. Here the CDR3 DNA reads TGTGCCAGCAGTCCACTTCCGATAGGCCAGCCCCAGCATTTT. The chain recombines TRBV27 with TRBJ1-5; D call uncertain. V lost 5 bases and J 7 bases, leaving 15 bases between the germline ends. This CDR3 region has 14 residues. Germline values: CDR1 MNHEY, CDR2 SMNVEV (reference sequence).